The clone carrying this T cell receptor beta chain occurred a few times. Its antigen is unidentified. The CDR3 has 11 residues. V dropped 7 bases and J dropped 4 bases, with 10 bases sitting between them. Germline CDR1 and CDR2: SQVTM and ANQGSEA. The sample comes from a study of beta chain features in type 1 diabetes. Broader study findings: Sequencing the cDNA could make cells with high TCR expression show up more than they should. For TCRB rearrangement, an influence of HLA type remained unresolved here.

The entirety of the isolated RNA underwent reverse transcription, so expressed TCRB transcripts were sequenced. Generated by immunoSEQ multiplex PCR, the TCRdb table keeps only in-frame clones and is missing some. Here the sample spans some 150,000 clones, around 10% being singletons. Sequenced: central memory CD4+ T cells from blood. The origin of this receptor is a man aged 18 to 29 in good health. The chain has TRBV29-1 and TRBJ1-1; TRBD1 is a possible D gene (5 bases). CDR3 amino acids: CSASGLTEAFF. Written as DNA, the CDR3 is TGCAGCGCCTCAGGGCTCACTGAAGCTTTCTTT. Looking up the rest from reference TRBV29-1 and TRBJ1-1 gives the full variable domain: SAVISQKPSRDICQRGTSLTIQCQVDSQVTMMFWYRQQPGQSLTLIATANQGSEATYESGFVIDKFPISRPNLTFSTLTVSNMSPEDSSIYLCSASGLTEAFFGQGTRLTVV.